The rows below give T cell receptor beta chains drawn from one sample of a study of blood T cell repertoires in COVID-19. Clones were read by immunoSEQ multiplex PCR, and TCRdb kept only the in-frame ones, dropping some. The sample holds about 420,000 clones, 80% to 90% seen once. Sequencing was performed on peripheral blood. All receptors derive from a young man with COVID-19, enrolled during active disease. The CDR3 runs from the conserved cysteine through the conserved F or W. Fields, in order: CDR3 DNA, CDR3 protein, V gene, CDR3 length, D gene, J gene, clone size. D genes are given only for firm matches. Size is stated for part of the rows, as once, few or many counts, or as a class when the clone is expanded.

TGTGCCAGCAGCGTACAAAGCAGAGGGAACACTGAAGCTTTCTTT | CASSVQSRGNTEAFF | TRBV7-8 | 15 | . | TRBJ1-1 | once
TGTGCCAGCAGCTCCGGACTAGCGGGACCCCAAGAGACCCAGTACTTC | CASSSGLAGPQETQYF | TRBV7-9 | 16 | TRBD2 | TRBJ2-5 | many
TGTGCCAGCTCCCCGGGGGGGATTAGCAATCAGCCCCAGCATTTT | CASSPGGISNQPQHF | TRBV18 | 15 | . | TRBJ1-5 | .
TGCAGCGTTGTGCTGACACTTAACACTGAAGCTTTCTTT | CSVVLTLNTEAFF | TRBV29-1 | 13 | . | TRBJ1-1 | .
TGCGCCAGCAGCTGGGGGGACAGGGAGTCCTATGGCTACACCTTC | CASSWGDRESYGYTF | TRBV5-1 | 15 | TRBD1 | TRBJ1-2 | .
TGTGCCAGCAGCCCAAGCACAGATACGCAGTATTTT | CASSPSTDTQYF | TRBV11-2 | 12 | . | TRBJ2-3 | .
TGCGCCAGCAGCTTGTCCGGGGGGGACACTGAAGCTTTCTTT | CASSLSGGDTEAFF | TRBV5-1 | 14 | . | TRBJ1-1 | .
TGTGCCAGTAGTCAATGGGACCAGGGGGCCAATCAGTACTTC | CASSQWDQGANQYF | TRBV19 | 14 | TRBD1 | TRBJ2-4 | .
TGCGCCAGCAGCTTGGGAACGGTTCAAGAGACCCAGTACTTC | CASSLGTVQETQYF | TRBV5-1 | 14 | . | TRBJ2-5 | .
TGTGCCAGCAGCTTATACACAGGGGGCGCACGGACCGGGGAGCTGTTTTTT | CASSLYTGGARTGELFF | TRBV7-6 | 17 | TRBD1 | TRBJ2-2 | .
TGCAGCGTTGCCCTGGGGCCCCGTACCTACGAGCAGTACTTC | CSVALGPRTYEQYF | TRBV29-1 | 14 | . | TRBJ2-7 | .
TGTGCCAGCAGAACCAGCGAGGTAATGAACACTGAAGCTTTCTTT | CASRTSEVMNTEAFF | TRBV27 | 15 | . | TRBJ1-1 | .
TGCGCCAGCAGCTTGGGGCGGACAGGGATTCAAGAGACCCAGTACTTC | CASSLGRTGIQETQYF | TRBV5-1 | 16 | TRBD1 | TRBJ2-5 | .
TGTGCCAGCAGCTTAAACGGTTTGGATGGCTACACCTTC | CASSLNGLDGYTF | TRBV7-3 | 13 | . | TRBJ1-2 | few
TGTGCTAGCAGCTTAGACAGGGGGGCTGAGCAGTTCTTC | CASSLDRGAEQFF | TRBV7-7 | 13 | TRBD1 | TRBJ2-1 | .
TGTGCCAGCAGCAGTTATACAGGGGGCAATCAGCCCCAGCATTTT | CASSSYTGGNQPQHF | TRBV21-1 | 15 | . | TRBJ1-5 | .
TGTGCCAGCAGCCCGGGACTAGCGGGGGGGGATGAGCAGTTCTTC | CASSPGLAGGDEQFF | TRBV7-9 | 15 | TRBD2 | TRBJ2-1 | .